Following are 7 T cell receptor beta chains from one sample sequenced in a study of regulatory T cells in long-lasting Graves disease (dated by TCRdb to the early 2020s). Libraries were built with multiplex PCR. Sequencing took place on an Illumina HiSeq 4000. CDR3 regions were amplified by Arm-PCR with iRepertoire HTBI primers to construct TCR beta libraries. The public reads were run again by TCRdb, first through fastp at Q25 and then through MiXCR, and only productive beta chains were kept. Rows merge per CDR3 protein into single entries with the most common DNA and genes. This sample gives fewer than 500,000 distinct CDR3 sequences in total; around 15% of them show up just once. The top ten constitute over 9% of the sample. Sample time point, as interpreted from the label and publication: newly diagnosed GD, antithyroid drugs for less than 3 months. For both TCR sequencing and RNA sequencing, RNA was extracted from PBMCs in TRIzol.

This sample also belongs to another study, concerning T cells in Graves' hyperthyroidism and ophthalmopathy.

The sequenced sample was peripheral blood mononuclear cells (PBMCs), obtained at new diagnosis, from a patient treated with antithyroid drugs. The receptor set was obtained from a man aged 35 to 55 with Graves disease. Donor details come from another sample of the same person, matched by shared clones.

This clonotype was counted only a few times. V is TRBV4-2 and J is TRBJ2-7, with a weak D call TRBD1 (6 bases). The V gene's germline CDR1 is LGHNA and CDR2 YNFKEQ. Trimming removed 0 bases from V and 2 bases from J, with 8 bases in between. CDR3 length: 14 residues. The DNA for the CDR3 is TGTGCCAGCAGCCAAGATAGGGGGACCTACGAGCAGTACTTC. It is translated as CASSQDRGTYEQYF.

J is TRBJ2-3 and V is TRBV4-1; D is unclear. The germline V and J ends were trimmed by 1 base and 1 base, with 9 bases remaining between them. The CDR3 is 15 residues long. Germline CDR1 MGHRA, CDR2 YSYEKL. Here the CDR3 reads CASSQVALGTDTQYF. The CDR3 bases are TGCGCCAGCAGCCAAGTGGCTCTGGGCACAGATACGCAGTATTTT.

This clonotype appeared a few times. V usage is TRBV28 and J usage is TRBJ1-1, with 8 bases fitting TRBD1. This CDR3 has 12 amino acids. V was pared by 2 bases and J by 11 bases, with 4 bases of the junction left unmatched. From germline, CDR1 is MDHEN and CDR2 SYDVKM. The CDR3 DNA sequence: TGTGCCAGCAGTTTAGAGCAGGGGGCGGCTTTCTTT. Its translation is CASSLEQGAAFF.

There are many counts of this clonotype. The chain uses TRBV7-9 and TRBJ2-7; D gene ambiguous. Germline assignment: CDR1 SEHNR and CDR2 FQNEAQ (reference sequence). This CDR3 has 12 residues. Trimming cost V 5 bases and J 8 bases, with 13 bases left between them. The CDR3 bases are TGTGCCAGCAGCGGTGATCGAGGCAAGCAGTACTTC. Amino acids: CASSGDRGKQYF.

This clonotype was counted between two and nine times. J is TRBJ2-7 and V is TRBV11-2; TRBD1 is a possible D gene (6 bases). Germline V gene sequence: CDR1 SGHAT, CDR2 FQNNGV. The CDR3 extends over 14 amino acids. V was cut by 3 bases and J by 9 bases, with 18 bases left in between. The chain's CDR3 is CASSLEPQGMGQYF. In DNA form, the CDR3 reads TGTGCCAGCAGCTTGGAGCCACAGGGTATGGGGCAGTACTTC.

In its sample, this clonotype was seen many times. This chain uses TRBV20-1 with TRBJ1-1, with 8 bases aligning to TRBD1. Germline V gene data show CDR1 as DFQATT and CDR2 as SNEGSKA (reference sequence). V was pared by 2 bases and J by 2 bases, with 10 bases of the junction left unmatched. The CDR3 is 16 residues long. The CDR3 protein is CSARHQMTGVNTEAFF. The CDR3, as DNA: TGCAGTGCTAGACACCAAATGACAGGGGTAAACACTGAAGCTTTCTTT.

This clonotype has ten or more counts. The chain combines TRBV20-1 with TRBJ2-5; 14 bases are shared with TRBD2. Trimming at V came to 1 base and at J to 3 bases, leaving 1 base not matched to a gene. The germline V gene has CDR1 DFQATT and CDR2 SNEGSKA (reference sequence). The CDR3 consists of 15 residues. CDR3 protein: CSARGLAGGKETQYF. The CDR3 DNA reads TGCAGTGCTAGAGGACTAGCGGGAGGGAAAGAGACCCAGTACTTC.